This T cell receptor (beta chain) is from a study of cytomegalovirus exposure and HLA in healthy donors. The PCR employed 60 Vbeta primers together with 13 Jbeta primers. Using immunoSEQ multiplex PCR, the repertoire was profiled, and TCRdb retains in-frame clones only, with some absent. Here the sample spans about 130,000 clones, roughly 80% being singletons. As concerns this clone: Its antigen is still unknown.

CDR1 is SGHAT, CDR2 FQNNGV, per germline. Trimming removed 5 bases at V and 3 bases at J, with 10 bases between. This CDR3 has 14 amino acids. Study-level points and caveats: In vitro confirmation showed a few CMV-associated chains to be CMV antigen specific. Rarity marked most TCR sequences, yet some public TCRs occurred in many donors. Available immune exposure information was restricted to CMV serostatus only.

The chain is built from TRBV11-2 and TRBJ1-4; D is ambiguous. This TCR was recovered from a man under 40 in good health and CMV-seronegative. Sequenced: PBMCs. The CDR3 loop is CASSLFPSNEKLFF. DNA for the CDR3: TGTGCCAGCAGCCTTTTCCCTTCTAATGAAAAACTGTTTTTT.